The T cell receptor beta chain under discussion was sequenced for a study of T cell responses to AZD1222 COVID-19 vaccine. V lost 6 bases and J lost 6; bases outside the gene matches: 6. The germline gives CDR1 MDHEN, CDR2 SYDVKM. The CDR3 is 13 residues long. Study-wide points: When two AZD1222 doses had been given, Spike-specific TCR breadth and depth rose.

A remark on this clone: Its antigen is unidentified.

Profiling relied on immunoSEQ multiplex PCR, and the TCRdb table lists in-frame clones only, not all of them. The repertoire holds 100,000 to 150,000 clones, with about 89% as singletons. The V gene is TRBV28, the J gene TRBJ1-2; 8 bases line up with TRBD1. Specimen: peripheral blood, collected on day 0 of AZD1222 vaccination. This clonotype originated in an adult in good health. CDR3 bases: TGTGCCAGCAGAGCCCTGACAGGGGATGGCTACACCTTC. Encoded protein: CASRALTGDGYTF.